The clone carrying this T cell receptor beta chain was detected many times. The antigen remains unidentified. Trimming cost V 5 bases and J 3 bases, with 23 bases left between them. Germline CDR1 and CDR2: MNHNS and SASEGT. This CDR3 has 17 residues. A template switching step contributed a universal primer site, while unique molecular identifiers were present in the cDNA. Each CDR3 protein gets one entry after TCRdb re-called the 5' RACE reads with MiXCR. Of some 710,000 distinct CDR3 sequences listed, around 6.1% are singletons. The sample belongs to a study of identical twins. Regarding the study as a whole: With beta out-of-frame sequences, excess sharing by twins was weaker. Memory repertoires lacked the insertion deficit that abundant cord blood beta clonotypes showed. Analyses of zero insertions could be partly confounded by invariant MAIT and iNKT cells.

Sample: naive T cells sorted from blood. The chain combines TRBV6-1 with TRBJ2-7; perhaps TRBD1 as D (6 bases). The TCR originated in a man aged 18 to 29 in good health. CDR3 region: CASSPLKTGPVFYEQYF. DNA for the CDR3: TGTGCCAGCAGTCCCTTAAAAACAGGGCCGGTCTTCTACGAGCAGTACTTC.